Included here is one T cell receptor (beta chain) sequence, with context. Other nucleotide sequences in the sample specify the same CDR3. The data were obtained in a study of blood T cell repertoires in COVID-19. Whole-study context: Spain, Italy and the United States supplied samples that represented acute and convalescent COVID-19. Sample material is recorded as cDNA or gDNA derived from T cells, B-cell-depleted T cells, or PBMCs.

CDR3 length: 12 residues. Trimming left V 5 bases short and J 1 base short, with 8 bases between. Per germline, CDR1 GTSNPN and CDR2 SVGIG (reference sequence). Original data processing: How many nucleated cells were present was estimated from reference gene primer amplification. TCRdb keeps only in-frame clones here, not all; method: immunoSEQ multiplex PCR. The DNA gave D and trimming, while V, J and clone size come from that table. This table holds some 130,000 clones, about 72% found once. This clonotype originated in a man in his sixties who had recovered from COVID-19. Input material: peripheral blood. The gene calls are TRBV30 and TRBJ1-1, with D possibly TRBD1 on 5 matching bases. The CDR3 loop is CAWGQGNTEAFF. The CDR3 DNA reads TGTGCCTGGGGGCAGGGGAACACTGAAGCTTTCTTT.